The subject of this entry is one T cell receptor (beta chain). Its matching antigen is unknown. The germline gene is not matched at one end of the junction; a read error may be the cause. Data came from immunoSEQ multiplex PCR; TCRdb stores just in-frame clones and leaves some out. Of around 93,000 clones in the sample, approximately 90% were seen once. The source of the sample is a study of OX40 agonist ivuxolimab in advanced cancers. The study's findings and limits: Mean expanded clone counts were higher in CD8+ than CD4+ T cells.

CDR3 size: 16 residues. Germline values: CDR1 SSHAT, CDR2 FNYEAQ (reference sequence). This TCR derives from an adult with an advanced solid tumor such as melanoma, head and neck, liver or kidney cancer. The chain links TRBV7-7 to TRBJ1-4; D unclear. Material: CD4+ or CD8+ T cells sorted from blood, obtained in a trial of the OX40 agonist ivuxolimab. The CDR3 bases are TGTGCTAGCAGCCCGGACGCCCCGGGGACTAATGAAAAACTGTTTTTT. It yields the protein CASSPDAPGTNEKLFF. The complete variable domain, with remaining parts taken from reference TRBV7-7 and TRBJ1-4, reads GAGVSQSPRYKVTKRGQDVTLRCDPISSHATLYWYQQALGQGPEFLTYFNYEAQPDKSGLPSDRFSAERPEGSISTLTIQRTEQRDSAMYRCASSPDAPGTNEKLFFGSGTQLSVL.